The clone carrying this T cell receptor (beta chain) was observed once. The sample comes from a study of blood T cell repertoires in COVID-19. About the research overall: Acute and convalescent COVID-19 specimens originated in the United States, Italy and Spain. T cells, B-cell-depleted T cells, or PBMCs provided the cDNA or gDNA that served as material.

Per germline, CDR1 SNHLY and CDR2 FYNNEI. Trimming took off 4 bases at V and 8 bases at J, with 14 bases between the two ends. This CDR3 region has 14 residues. How the authors handled the data: Reference gene primer amplification gave nucleated cell count estimates. Repertoires were generated with immunoSEQ multiplex PCR, while TCRdb's copy carries only in-frame clones and drops some. D and trimming come from the DNA, and the V and J calls and clone size come from that table. Here the sample spans about 230,000 clones, over 70% being singletons. Sequenced material: peripheral blood. The TCR was taken from a middle-aged man with acute or convalescent COVID-19. V usage is TRBV2 and J usage is TRBJ1-4; maybe TRBD1 (6 bases). The CDR3 loop reads CASSARTRGEKLFF. The CDR3 DNA reads as TGTGCCAGCAGTGCCCGGACGAGGGGGGAAAAACTGTTTTTT.